This TCR beta chain was found in a study of identical twins. Study observations and caveats: Where beta out-of-frame sequences were concerned, excess twin sharing was weaker.

In regard to this clonotype: Its antigen is unidentified.

Germline lookup yields CDR1 SGHAT and CDR2 FQNNGV. The CDR3 is made up of 15 amino acids. V shed 1 base, J shed 6 bases, and the junction held 6 bases outside the gene matches. MiXCR, run by TCRdb on the 5' RACE reads, gives a single entry per CDR3 protein. The sample has some 250,000 distinct CDR3 sequences; approximately 7.1% are singletons. The same sample was also studied in work on T cells expressing NK-cell markers.

This sequence originates from a woman between 18 and 30 years old in good health. This chain links TRBV11-2 with TRBJ2-1; 7 nucleotides align to TRBD1. Sequenced: CD8+ T cells sorted from blood. The CDR3 protein is CASSLGDREANEQFF. CDR3 DNA: TGTGCCAGCAGCTTAGGCGACAGGGAAGCCAATGAGCAGTTCTTC. The whole variable domain, filled in from reference TRBV11-2 and TRBJ2-1, reads EAGVAQSPRYKIIEKRQSVAFWCNPISGHATLYWYQQILGQGPKLLIQFQNNGVVDDSQLPKDRFSAERLKGVDSTLKIQPAKLEDSAVYLCASSLGDREANEQFFGPGTRLTVL.